A single sample is the source of the 11 T cell receptor beta chains below, sequenced in a study of beta chain features in type 1 diabetes. The study reverse transcribed the entire isolated RNA, so it sequenced expressed TCRB transcripts. The data were produced by immunoSEQ multiplex PCR, yet TCRdb's version contains in-frame clones alone and is incomplete. The sample yields some 150,000 clones, under 11% seen once. Material: naive CD4+ T cells from blood. The receptors originated from a man between 18 and 29 years old in good health.

The V call is TRBV9, the J call TRBJ1-5; the D is unclear. In germline, CDR1 is SGDLS, CDR2 YYNGEE. V dropped 2 bases and J dropped 5 bases, with 17 bases sitting between them. The CDR3 is 16 amino acids. The CDR3 DNA reads TGTGCCAGCAGCGTGGAGGCAGGCCCAACCGATCAGCCCCAGCATTTT. As protein: CASSVEAGPTDQPQHF.

The chain has TRBV7-2 and TRBJ2-1; 9 nucleotides line up with TRBD2. In germline, CDR1 is SGHTA, CDR2 FQGNSA. V gave up 5 bases and J gave up 3 bases; unmatched junction bases: 8. There are 16 residues in the CDR3. The CDR3 sequence is CASSPDGTSSYNEQFF. The CDR3 bases are TGTGCCAGCAGCCCCGATGGGACTAGCAGCTACAATGAGCAGTTCTTC. Together with reference TRBV7-2 and TRBJ2-1, the CDR3 gives the full variable domain: GAGVSQSPSNKVTEKGKDVELRCDPISGHTALYWYRQSLGQGLEFLIYFQGNSAPDKSGLPSDRFSAERTGGSVSTLTIQRTQQEDSAVYLCASSPDGTSSYNEQFFGPGTRLTVL.

This clone was observed a few times. The chain employs TRBV7-3 and TRBJ2-5, with a possible D match to TRBD2 (7 bases). Trimming shortened V by 5 bases and J by 5 bases, and 18 bases separated the two germline ends. CDR3 size: 15 residues. Germline CDR1 and CDR2: SGHTA and FQGTGA. CDR3 DNA: TGTGCCAGCAGCGATAGGGGGGGGCTGTGGGAGACCCAGTACTTC. This gives the protein CASSDRGGLWETQYF.

In DNA, the CDR3 is TGTGCCAGCTGGGGAGCGAATCAGCCCCAGCATTTT. This translates into CASWGANQPQHF. This chain joins TRBV6-1 and TRBJ1-5; D is undetermined. Germline CDR1 is MNHNS and CDR2 is SASEGT. This CDR3 region has 12 residues. Trimming removed 8 bases from V and 4 bases from J, with 9 bases in between.

This clone was seen repeatedly, ten times or more. The chain uses TRBV7-9 and TRBJ2-5; D is possibly TRBD2 (6 bases). Trimming shortened V by 1 base and J by 1 base, and 10 bases separated the two germline ends. In germline, CDR1 is SEHNR, CDR2 FQNEAQ (reference sequence). The CDR3 is 15 amino acids. The CDR3 is CASSLGRDFQETQYF. DNA for the CDR3: TGTGCCAGCAGCTTAGGGCGGGACTTCCAAGAGACCCAGTACTTC.

The rearrangement uses TRBV28 and TRBJ2-7; 8 bases fit TRBD1. The V gene's germline CDR1 is MDHEN and CDR2 SYDVKM. V was pared by 4 bases and J by 5 bases, with 10 bases of the junction left unmatched. There are 15 residues in the CDR3. The CDR3 sequence is CASSSAGTGVHEQYF. The CDR3 nucleotides read TGTGCCAGCAGTTCGGCCGGGACAGGCGTCCACGAGCAGTACTTC.

This clone was observed a handful of times. The chain has TRBV5-4 and TRBJ1-1; D possibly corresponds to TRBD1 (5 bases). The germline CDR1 and CDR2 sequences are SGHNT and YYREEE (reference sequence). V lost 0 bases and J 5 bases, leaving 14 bases between the germline ends. The CDR3 spans 15 residues. CDR3 loop: CASSLGGGAGTEAFF. CDR3 nucleotide sequence: TGTGCCAGCAGCTTGGGAGGAGGGGCGGGGACTGAAGCTTTCTTT.

The chain links TRBV7-9 to TRBJ2-5, with TRBD2 as a possible D gene (6 bases). The germline V and J ends were trimmed by 1 base and 4 bases, with 10 bases remaining between them. Per germline, CDR1 SEHNR and CDR2 FQNEAQ (reference sequence). This CDR3 has 14 amino acids. CDR3 region: CASSLGGAGETQYF. The CDR3 DNA sequence: TGTGCCAGCAGCTTAGGCGGGGCGGGAGAGACCCAGTACTTC. Drawing the rest from reference TRBV7-9 and TRBJ2-5, the complete variable domain is DTGVSQNPRHKITKRGQNVTFRCDPISEHNRLYWYRQTLGQGPEFLTYFQNEAQLEKSRLLSDRFSAERPKGSFSTLEIQRTEQGDSAMYLCASSLGGAGETQYFGPGTRLLVL.

This sequence joins TRBV29-1 and TRBJ1-2, with 9 bases that match TRBD1. The length of the CDR3 is 13 residues. The V and J ends lost 7 bases and 4 bases, in that order; junction bases with no gene match: 7. Germline lookup yields CDR1 SQVTM and CDR2 ANQGSEA. The CDR3 here is CSAGQGIGYGYTF. In DNA form, the CDR3 reads TGCAGCGCCGGACAGGGGATTGGCTATGGCTACACCTTC.

This clone has more than one count but fewer than ten. V and J are TRBV5-6 and TRBJ1-2; TRBD1 might be the D (5 bases). V lost 0 bases and J 6 bases, leaving 9 bases between the germline ends. CDR3 size: 13 residues. CDR1 and CDR2 from the germline V gene are SGHDT and YYEEEE. CDR3 amino acids: CASSLEGRHGYTF. The CDR3 nucleotides read TGTGCCAGCAGCTTGGAGGGGCGGCATGGCTACACCTTC.

The gene calls are TRBV27 and TRBJ1-3; D remains unclear. Germline CDR1 MNHEY, CDR2 SMNVEV (reference sequence). The germline V and J ends were trimmed by 4 bases and 0 bases, with 7 bases remaining between them. The CDR3 extends over 14 amino acids. In nucleotides, the CDR3 is TGTGCCAGCAGTTCTCTCGGCTCTGGAAACACCATATATTTT. Translated, it gives CASSSLGSGNTIYF.